The clone carrying this T cell receptor beta chain was detected only once. Its antigen is not identified. The sample originates from a study of T cells in localized non-small cell lung cancer. Study-wide findings and caveats: Compared with tumor, uninvolved adjacent lung displayed greater T cell clonality, ranking highest overall.

The germline CDR1 and CDR2 sequences are SGHRS and YFSETQ. This CDR3 comprises 14 residues. The trim removed 1 base at V and 3 bases at J, leaving 3 bases unmatched. Generated by immunoSEQ multiplex PCR, the TCRdb table keeps only in-frame clones and is missing some. The sample has 130,000 or so clones; more than 70% are singletons. The source is a female donor older than 55 with stage I lung adenocarcinoma. The sequenced sample was peripheral blood, obtained before any cancer treatment. The chain carries TRBV5-1 and TRBJ1-2, with 7 positions matching TRBD1. The CDR3 is CASSLLDRDYGYTF. The CDR3, as DNA: TGCGCCAGCAGCTTGCTCGACAGGGACTATGGCTACACCTTC.